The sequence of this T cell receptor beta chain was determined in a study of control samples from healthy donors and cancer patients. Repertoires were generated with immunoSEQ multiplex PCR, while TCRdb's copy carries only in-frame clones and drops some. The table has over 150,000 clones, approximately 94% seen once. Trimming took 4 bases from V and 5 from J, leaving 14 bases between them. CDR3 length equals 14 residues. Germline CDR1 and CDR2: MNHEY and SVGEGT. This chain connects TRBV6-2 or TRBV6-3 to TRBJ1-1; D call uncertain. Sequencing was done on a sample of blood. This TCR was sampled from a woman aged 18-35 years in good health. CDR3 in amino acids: CASSWGVVGTEAFF. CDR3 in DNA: TGTGCCAGCAGTTGGGGAGTAGTGGGAACTGAAGCTTTCTTT.